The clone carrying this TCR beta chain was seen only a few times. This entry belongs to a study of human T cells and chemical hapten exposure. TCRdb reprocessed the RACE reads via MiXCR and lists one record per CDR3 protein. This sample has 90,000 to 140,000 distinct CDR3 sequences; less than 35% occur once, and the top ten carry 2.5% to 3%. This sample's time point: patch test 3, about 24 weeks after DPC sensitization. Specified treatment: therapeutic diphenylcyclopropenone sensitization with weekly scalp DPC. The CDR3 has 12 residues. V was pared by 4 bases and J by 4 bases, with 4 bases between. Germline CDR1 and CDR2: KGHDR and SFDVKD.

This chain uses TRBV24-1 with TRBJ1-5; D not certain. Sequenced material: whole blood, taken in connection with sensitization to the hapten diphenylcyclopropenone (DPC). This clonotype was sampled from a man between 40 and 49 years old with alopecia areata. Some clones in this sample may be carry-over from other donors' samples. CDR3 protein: CATSDPNQPQHF. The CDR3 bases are TGTGCCACCAGTGACCCTAATCAGCCCCAGCATTTT.